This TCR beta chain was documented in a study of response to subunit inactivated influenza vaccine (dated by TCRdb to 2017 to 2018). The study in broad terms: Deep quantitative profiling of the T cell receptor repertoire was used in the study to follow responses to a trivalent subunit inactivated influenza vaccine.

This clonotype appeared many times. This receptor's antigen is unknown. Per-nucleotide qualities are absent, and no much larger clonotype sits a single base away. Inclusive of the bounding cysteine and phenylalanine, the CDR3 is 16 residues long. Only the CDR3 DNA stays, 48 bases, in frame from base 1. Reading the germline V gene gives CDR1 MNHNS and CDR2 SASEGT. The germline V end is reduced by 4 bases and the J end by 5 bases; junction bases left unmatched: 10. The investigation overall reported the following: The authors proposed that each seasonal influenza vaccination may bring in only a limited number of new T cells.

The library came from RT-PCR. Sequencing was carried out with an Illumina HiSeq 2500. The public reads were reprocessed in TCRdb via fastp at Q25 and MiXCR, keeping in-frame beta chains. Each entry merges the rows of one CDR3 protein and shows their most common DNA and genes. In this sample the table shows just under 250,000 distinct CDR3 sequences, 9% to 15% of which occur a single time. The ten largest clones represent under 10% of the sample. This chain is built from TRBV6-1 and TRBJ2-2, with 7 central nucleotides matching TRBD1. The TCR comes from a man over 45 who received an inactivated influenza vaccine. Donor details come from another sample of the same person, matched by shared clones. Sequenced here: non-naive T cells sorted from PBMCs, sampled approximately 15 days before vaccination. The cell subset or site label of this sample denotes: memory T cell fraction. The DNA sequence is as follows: TGTGCCAGCAGTGTACAGAGGACAGGACGGACCGGGGAGCTGTTTTTT. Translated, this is CASSVQRTGRTGELFF.